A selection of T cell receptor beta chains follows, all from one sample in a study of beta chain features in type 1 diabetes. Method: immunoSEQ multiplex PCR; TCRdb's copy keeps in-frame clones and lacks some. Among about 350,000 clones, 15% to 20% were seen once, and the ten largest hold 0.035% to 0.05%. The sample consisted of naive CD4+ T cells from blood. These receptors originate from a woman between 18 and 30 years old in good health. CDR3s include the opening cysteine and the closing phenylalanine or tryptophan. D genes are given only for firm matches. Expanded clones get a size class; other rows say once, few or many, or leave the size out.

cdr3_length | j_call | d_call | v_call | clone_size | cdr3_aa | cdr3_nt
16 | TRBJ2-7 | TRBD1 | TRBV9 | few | CASSVGGNRGGGEQYF | TGTGCCAGCAGCGTAGGCGGAAACAGGGGTGGAGGCGAGCAGTACTTC
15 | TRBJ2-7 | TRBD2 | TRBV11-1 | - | CASSPRLAGIQSLYF | TGTGCCAGCAGCCCGCGACTAGCGGGAATACAAAGTTTGTACTTC
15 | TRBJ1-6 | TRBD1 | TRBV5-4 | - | CASSRETGVNSPLHF | TGTGCCAGCAGCCGAGAGACAGGGGTAAATTCACCCCTCCACTTT
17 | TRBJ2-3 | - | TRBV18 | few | CASSPVLGFQGTDTQYF | TGTGCCAGCTCACCGGTTTTGGGCTTCCAAGGAACGGATACGCAGTATTTT
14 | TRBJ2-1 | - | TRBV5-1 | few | CASSPGTPINEQFF | TGCGCCAGCAGCCCGGGAACCCCTATCAATGAGCAGTTCTTC
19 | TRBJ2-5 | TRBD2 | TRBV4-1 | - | CASSQDLWGPGGLQETQYF | TGCGCCAGCAGCCAAGATCTCTGGGGTCCGGGAGGCTTACAAGAGACCCAGTACTTC
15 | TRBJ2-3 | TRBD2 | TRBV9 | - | CASTTTSGSSDTQYF | TGTGCCAGCACCACGACTAGCGGGAGTTCAGATACGCAGTATTTT
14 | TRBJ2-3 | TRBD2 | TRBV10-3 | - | CATGLAGGTDTQYF | TGTGCCACGGGACTAGCGGGGGGCACAGATACGCAGTATTTT
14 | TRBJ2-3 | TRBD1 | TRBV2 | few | CASRIQGSTDTQYF | TGTGCCAGCAGAATACAGGGGAGCACAGATACGCAGTATTTT
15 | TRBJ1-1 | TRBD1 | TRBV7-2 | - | CASSPSGGGYTEAFF | TGTGCCAGCAGCCCATCAGGGGGCGGGTACACTGAAGCTTTCTTT
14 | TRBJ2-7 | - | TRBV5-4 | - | CASSRDLSSYEQYF | TGTGCCAGCAGCCGGGACTTGAGCTCCTACGAGCAGTACTTC
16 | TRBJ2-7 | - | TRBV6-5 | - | CASSYSSFGGAYEQYF | TGTGCCAGCAGTTACTCGTCGTTTGGAGGGGCCTACGAGCAGTACTTC
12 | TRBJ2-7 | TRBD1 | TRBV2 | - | CASRDRGYEQYF | TGTGCCAGCAGGGACAGGGGTTACGAGCAGTACTTC
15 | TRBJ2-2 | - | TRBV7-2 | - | CASSLGRENTGELFF | TGTGCCAGCAGCTTAGGGAGGGAGAACACCGGGGAGCTGTTTTTT
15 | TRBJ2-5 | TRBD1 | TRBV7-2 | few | CASSSGQGRGETQYF | TGTGCCAGCAGTTCAGGACAGGGCAGAGGAGAGACCCAGTACTTC
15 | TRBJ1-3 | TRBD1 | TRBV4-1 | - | CASSQPQGRGNTIYF | TGCGCCAGCAGCCAACCACAGGGGAGGGGAAACACCATATATTTT
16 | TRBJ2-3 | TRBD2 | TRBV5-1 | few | CASSLGASGFTDTQYF | TGCGCCAGCAGCTTGGGTGCTAGCGGGTTCACAGATACGCAGTATTTT
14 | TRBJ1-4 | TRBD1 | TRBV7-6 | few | CASSSDRGGEKLFF | TGTGCCAGCAGCTCGGACAGGGGAGGTGAAAAACTGTTTTTT
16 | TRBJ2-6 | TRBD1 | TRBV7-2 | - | CASSFTGGSGANVLTF | TGTGCCAGCAGCTTCACAGGGGGCTCTGGGGCCAACGTCCTGACTTTC
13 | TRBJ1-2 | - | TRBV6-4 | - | CASSEGTGLPYTF | TGTGCCAGCAGTGAGGGTACAGGGCTTCCCTACACCTTC
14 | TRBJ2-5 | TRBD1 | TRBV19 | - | CASSPNRGRETQYF | TGTGCCAGTAGCCCCAACAGGGGCCGAGAGACCCAGTACTTC
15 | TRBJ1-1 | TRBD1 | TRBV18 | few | CASSPRQGQETEAFF | TGTGCCAGCTCACCTCGACAGGGTCAGGAAACTGAAGCTTTCTTT
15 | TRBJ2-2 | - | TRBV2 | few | CASSNGASNTGELFF | TGTGCCAGCAGTAATGGGGCATCGAACACCGGGGAGCTGTTTTTT
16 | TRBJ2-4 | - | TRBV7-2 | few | CASSGRGSLAKNIQYF | TGTGCCAGCAGCGGTAGAGGAAGTTTAGCCAAAAACATTCAGTACTTC
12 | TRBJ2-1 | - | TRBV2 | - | CASSDLVGEQFF | TGTGCCAGCAGTGATCTGGTCGGTGAGCAGTTCTTC
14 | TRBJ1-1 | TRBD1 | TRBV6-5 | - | CASGPTGGRTEAFF | TGTGCCAGCGGACCGACAGGGGGAAGAACTGAAGCTTTCTTT
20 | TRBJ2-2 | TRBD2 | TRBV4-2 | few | CASSQDLAMGGRGRAGELFF | TGTGCCAGCAGCCAAGATCTTGCCATGGGCGGGAGGGGGCGAGCCGGGGAGCTGTTTTTT
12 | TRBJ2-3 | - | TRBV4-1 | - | CASSPPRGTQYF | TGCGCCAGCAGCCCCCCTAGGGGTACGCAGTATTTT
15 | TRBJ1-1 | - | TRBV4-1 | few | CASSHENLKSTEAFF | TGCGCCAGCAGCCATGAGAACCTCAAGAGCACTGAAGCTTTCTTT
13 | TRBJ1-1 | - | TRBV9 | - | CASSVDDSVRAFF | TGTGCCAGCAGCGTAGACGATAGTGTTCGGGCTTTCTTT
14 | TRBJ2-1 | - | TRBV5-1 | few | CASSLTGVGDEQFF | TGCGCCAGCAGCTTAACGGGAGTGGGGGATGAGCAGTTCTTC
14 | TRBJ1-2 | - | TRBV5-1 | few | CASSLEGTEYGYTF | TGCGCCAGCAGCTTGGAAGGAACAGAATATGGCTACACCTTC
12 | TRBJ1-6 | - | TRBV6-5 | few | CASSSPNGGLHF | TGTGCCAGCAGTTCTCCGAACGGGGGACTCCACTTT
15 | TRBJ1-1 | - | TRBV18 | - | CASSPRGQLNTEAFF | TGTGCCAGCTCACCCCGCGGACAGCTGAACACTGAAGCTTTCTTT
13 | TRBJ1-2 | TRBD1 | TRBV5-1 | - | CASSPDRDYGYTF | TGCGCCAGCAGCCCCGACAGGGATTATGGCTACACCTTC
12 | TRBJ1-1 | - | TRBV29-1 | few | CSVDPGITEAFF | TGCAGCGTGGACCCCGGGATTACTGAAGCTTTCTTT
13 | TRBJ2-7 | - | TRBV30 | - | CAWSAGRNYEQYF | TGTGCCTGGAGTGCTGGGAGAAACTACGAGCAGTACTTC
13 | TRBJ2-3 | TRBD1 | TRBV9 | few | CASSAQGEDTQYF | TGTGCCAGCAGCGCTCAGGGGGAGGATACGCAGTATTTT
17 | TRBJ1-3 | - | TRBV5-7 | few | CASGGTAFGSSGNTIYF | TGTGCCAGCGGCGGCACAGCTTTTGGGAGCTCTGGAAACACCATATATTTT
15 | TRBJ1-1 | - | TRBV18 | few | CASSPLHGVGTEAFF | TGTGCCAGCTCACCCCTCCACGGGGTGGGCACTGAAGCTTTCTTT
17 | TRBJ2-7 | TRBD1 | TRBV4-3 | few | CASSQDHGRGLSYEQYF | TGCGCCAGCAGCCAAGATCACGGCAGGGGGTTAAGCTACGAGCAGTACTTC
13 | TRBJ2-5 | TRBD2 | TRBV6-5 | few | CASNVGGQETQYF | TGTGCCAGCAATGTGGGGGGGCAAGAGACCCAGTACTTC
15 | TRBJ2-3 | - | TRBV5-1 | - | CASSLAGVSTDTQYF | TGCGCCAGCAGCTTGGCGGGGGTTAGCACAGATACGCAGTATTTT
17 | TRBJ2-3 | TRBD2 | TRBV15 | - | CATSRGGGGPSTDTQYF | TGTGCCACCAGCAGAGGCGGCGGGGGGCCAAGCACAGATACGCAGTATTTT